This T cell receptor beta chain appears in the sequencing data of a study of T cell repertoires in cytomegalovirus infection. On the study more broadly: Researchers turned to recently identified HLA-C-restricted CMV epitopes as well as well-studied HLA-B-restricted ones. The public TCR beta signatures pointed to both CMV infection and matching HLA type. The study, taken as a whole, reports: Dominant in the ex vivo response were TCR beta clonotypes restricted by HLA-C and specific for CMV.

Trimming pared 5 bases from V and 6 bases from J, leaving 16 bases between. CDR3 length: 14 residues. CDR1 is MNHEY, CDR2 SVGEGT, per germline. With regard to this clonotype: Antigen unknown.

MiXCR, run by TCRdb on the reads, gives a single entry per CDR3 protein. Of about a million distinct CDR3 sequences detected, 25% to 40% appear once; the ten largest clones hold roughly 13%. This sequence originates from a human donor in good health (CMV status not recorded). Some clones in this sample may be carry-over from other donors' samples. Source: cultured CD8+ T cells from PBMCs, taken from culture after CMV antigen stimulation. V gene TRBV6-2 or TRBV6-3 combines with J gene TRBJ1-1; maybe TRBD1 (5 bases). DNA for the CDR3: TGTGCCAGCAGTATTGTTAGGGGAGTCTCTGAAGCTTTCTTT. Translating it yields CASSIVRGVSEAFF.